This passage covers 18 T cell receptor beta chains from one sample sequenced in a study of blood T cell repertoires in COVID-19. Assay: immunoSEQ multiplex PCR; the TCRdb copy retains only in-frame clones and omits some. The sample shows around 140,000 clones, roughly 88% of them seen only once. The specimen was peripheral blood. These receptors originate from a man in his 60s with active or convalescent COVID-19.

This chain joins TRBV11-3 and TRBJ2-1; 9 bases are a match to TRBD1. The V and J ends lost 6 bases and 2 bases, in that order; junction bases with no gene match: 2. CDR1 is SGHNT, CDR2 YENEEA, per germline. This CDR3 is 14 amino acids long. CDR3 residues: CASRDRGPYNEQFF. The CDR3 bases are TGTGCCAGCAGGGACAGGGGCCCCTACAATGAGCAGTTCTTC.

The CDR3 sequence: CASSSLDRGLGYTF. CDR3 nucleotide sequence: TGTGCCAGCAGCTCCTTGGACAGGGGGCTTGGCTACACCTTC. V usage is TRBV7-9 and J usage is TRBJ1-2; TRBD1 aligns across 11 bases. The CDR3 runs to 14 residues. The V and J ends lost 4 bases and 7 bases, in that order; junction bases with no gene match: 5. From germline, CDR1 is SEHNR and CDR2 FQNEAQ (reference sequence).

This chain links TRBV9 with TRBJ2-5, with 9 positions matching TRBD1. Trimming took 7 bases from V and 4 from J; bases not matched to a gene: 2. CDR1 and CDR2 from the germline V gene are SGDLS and YYNGEE. The CDR3 has 12 residues. CDR3 nucleotides: TGTGCCAGCGGGGGACAGGGAGAGACCCAGTACTTC. Translation gives CASGGQGETQYF.

The chain uses TRBV18 and TRBJ1-3; D uncertain. Trimming cost V 0 bases and J 7 bases, with 13 bases left between them. The germline V gene has CDR1 KGHSH and CDR2 LQKENI. The CDR3 runs 15 residues. The CDR3 loop reads CASSPPSSNRNTIYF. The CDR3 DNA is TGTGCCAGCTCACCACCCTCGTCGAACCGGAACACCATATATTTT.

The chain couples TRBV27 to TRBJ2-4, with D unclear. Between the trimmed V and J ends, which lost 3 bases and 0 bases, there was a span of 12 bases. CDR1 is MNHEY and CDR2 is SMNVEV in the germline V gene (reference sequence). CDR3 length equals 16 residues. CDR3 DNA: TGTGCCAGCAGTTTTGCGATGAAGTTAGCCAAAAACATTCAGTACTTC. Its protein product is CASSFAMKLAKNIQYF.

This chain connects TRBV30 to TRBJ2-1; D is uncertain. This CDR3 has 13 amino acids. Trimming removed 7 bases from V and 3 bases from J, with 13 bases in between. CDR1 is GTSNPN and CDR2 is SVGIG in the germline V gene (reference sequence). The CDR3 is CASITRDYNEQFF. CDR3 coding DNA: TGTGCCTCAATAACGCGAGACTACAATGAGCAGTTCTTC. Looking up the rest from reference TRBV30 and TRBJ2-1 gives the full variable domain: SQTIHQWPATLVQPVGSPLSLECTVEGTSNPNLYWYRQAAGRGLQLLFYSVGIGQISSEVPQNLSASRPQDRQFILSSKKLLLSDSGFYLCASITRDYNEQFFGPGTRLTVL.

This sequence joins TRBV28 and TRBJ2-1; tentatively, D is TRBD2 (6 bases). The CDR3 runs to 15 residues. Germline V gene data show CDR1 as MDHEN and CDR2 as SYDVKM. V was cut by 5 bases and J by 7 bases, with 18 bases left in between. The DNA for the CDR3 is TGTGCCAGCAGTCCCCTAATACGGGAGAGGAATGAGCAGTTCTTC. Protein sequence: CASSPLIRERNEQFF.

This clone came up a few times. The chain is built from TRBV5-5 and TRBJ2-2; TRBD1 might be the D (5 bases). This CDR3 has 15 amino acids. Germline V lookup: CDR1 SGHKS, CDR2 YYEKEE (reference sequence). V lost 4 bases and J 9 bases, leaving 19 bases between the germline ends. CDR3 sequence: CASSQSGRASRELFF. CDR3 bases: TGTGCCAGCAGCCAGTCGGGCAGGGCCAGCCGGGAGCTGTTTTTT.

Only one count was recorded for this clone. The V gene is TRBV20-1, the J gene TRBJ2-3; the D is unclear. This CDR3 comprises 11 residues. From germline, CDR1 is DFQATT and CDR2 SNEGSKA (reference sequence). The CDR3 here is CSAPGTDTQYF. The CDR3 DNA sequence: TGCAGCGCGCCTGGCACAGATACGCAGTATTTT.

This chain links TRBV10-3 with TRBJ2-1, with D possibly being TRBD2 (5 bases). This CDR3 contains 15 residues. Trimming removed 3 bases from V and 0 bases from J, with 9 bases in between. CDR1 ENHRY and CDR2 SYGVKD come from the germline V gene. The CDR3 here is CAISDEGISYNEQFF. In nucleotides, the CDR3 is TGTGCCATCAGTGACGAGGGTATCTCCTACAATGAGCAGTTCTTC.

This clone was recorded only once. The V call is TRBV7-2, the J call TRBJ2-1; 7 bases line up with TRBD2. CDR1 and CDR2 (germline): SGHTA, FQGNSA. The length of the CDR3 is 11 residues. The V segment lost 0 bases and the J segment 16 bases; nucleotides outside the gene matches: 3. CDR3 sequence (DNA): TGTGCCAGCAGCTTAGCCCGGGAGGAATTCTTC. It yields the protein CASSLAREEFF.

The V and J genes are TRBV18 and TRBJ1-3, with TRBD1 as a possible D gene (5 bases). There are 16 residues in the CDR3. The V gene's germline CDR1 is KGHSH and CDR2 LQKENI. Trimming removed 1 base at V and 3 bases at J, with 13 bases between. The CDR3 is CASSPRTSGLGNTIYF. In nucleotides, the CDR3 is TGTGCCAGCTCACCACGCACTTCAGGGCTTGGAAACACCATATATTTT.

V gene TRBV7-2 combines with J gene TRBJ1-5; D gene ambiguous. The CDR3 extends over 15 amino acids. Per germline, CDR1 SGHTA and CDR2 FQGNSA. Trimming cost V 0 bases and J 6 bases, with 12 bases left between them. Here the CDR3 DNA reads TGTGCCAGCAGCTTAGCGCGTGGGGAGGGTCAGCCCCAGCATTTT. Its translation: CASSLARGEGQPQHF.

CDR3 in DNA: TGTGCCAGCAGCAGACAGGGCCTTAGCTATGGCTACACCTTC. Its translation is CASSRQGLSYGYTF. The chain is built from TRBV5-6 and TRBJ1-2; 7 bases agree with TRBD1. V dropped 4 bases and J dropped 4; count of bases not matched to a gene: 7. CDR3 length: 14 amino acids. In germline, CDR1 is SGHDT, CDR2 YYEEEE. The full variable domain, completed using reference TRBV5-6 and TRBJ1-2, is DAGVTQSPTHLIKTRGQQVTLRCSPKSGHDTVSWYQQALGQGPQFIFQYYEEEERQRGNFPDRFSGHQFPNYSSELNVNALLLGDSALYLCASSRQGLSYGYTFGSGTRLTVV.

The rearrangement uses TRBV2 and TRBJ2-1; the match to TRBD2 covers 16 bases. Germline V lookup: CDR1 SNHLY, CDR2 FYNNEI. The V and J ends lost 6 bases and 0 bases, in that order; junction bases with no gene match: 5. The CDR3 length is 18 residues. The CDR3 here is CASRGLAGGPSSYNEQFF. CDR3 in DNA: TGTGCCAGCAGGGGACTAGCGGGAGGGCCCAGCTCCTACAATGAGCAGTTCTTC.

This chain links TRBV7-2 with TRBJ1-3; no clear D gene. This CDR3 has 15 amino acids. With 3 bases removed from V and 0 bases from J, the gap between germline ends came to 9 bases. CDR1 is SGHTA and CDR2 is FQGNSA in the germline V gene. CDR3 bases: TGTGCCAGCAGCTTTGGACTCATCTCTGGAAACACCATATATTTT. Protein: CASSFGLISGNTIYF.

The V gene is TRBV18, the J gene TRBJ1-2; 7 bases match TRBD1. Germline trimming cut 3 bases from V and 3 bases from J; bases unmatched to any gene: 4. From germline, CDR1 is KGHSH and CDR2 LQKENI. The CDR3 consists of 14 residues. CDR3 nucleotides: TGTGCCAGCTCACCGATCCAGGGGGACTATGGCTACACCTTC. This codes for CASSPIQGDYGYTF.

The J gene is TRBJ2-3, the V gene TRBV6-2 or TRBV6-3; no reliable D call. Germline CDR1 is MNHEY and CDR2 is SVGEGT. The length of the CDR3 is 14 residues. Trimming pared 5 bases from V and 2 bases from J, leaving 11 bases between. CDR3 nucleotide sequence: TGTGCCAGCAGTGCTCCGGTGAACACAGATACGCAGTATTTT. Residues: CASSAPVNTDTQYF.